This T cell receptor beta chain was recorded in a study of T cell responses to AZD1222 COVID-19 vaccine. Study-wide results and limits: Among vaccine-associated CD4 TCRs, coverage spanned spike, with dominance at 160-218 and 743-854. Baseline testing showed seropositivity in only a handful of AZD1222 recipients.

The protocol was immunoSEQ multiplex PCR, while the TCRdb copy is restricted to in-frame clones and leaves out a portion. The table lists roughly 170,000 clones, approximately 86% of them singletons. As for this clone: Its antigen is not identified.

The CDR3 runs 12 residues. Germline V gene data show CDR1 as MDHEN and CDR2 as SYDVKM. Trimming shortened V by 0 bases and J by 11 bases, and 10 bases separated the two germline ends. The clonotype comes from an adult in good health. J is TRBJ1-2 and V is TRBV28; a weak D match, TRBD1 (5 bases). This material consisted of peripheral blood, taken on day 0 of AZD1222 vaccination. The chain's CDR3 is CASSLWEGRYTF. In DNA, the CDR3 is TGTGCCAGCAGTTTATGGGAGGGGCGGTACACCTTC.